This entry concerns a single TCR beta chain. The assay was immunoSEQ multiplex PCR, and TCRdb's table has in-frame clones only and misses some. The sample lists tens of thousands of clones; 70% to 90% were seen once. The data are from a study of blood T cell repertoires in COVID-19. In the study overall: Both acute and convalescent COVID-19 samples were obtained from the United States, Italy and Spain. The analysed material was cDNA or gDNA that came from T cells, B-cell-depleted T cells, or PBMCs.

The CDR3 runs to 14 residues. Per germline, CDR1 KGHDR and CDR2 SFDVKD. V gave up 4 bases and J gave up 8 bases, with 14 bases separating them. The TCR was taken from a man aged 65 to 79 with active or convalescent COVID-19. The chain combines TRBV24-1 with TRBJ2-1; maybe TRBD1 (6 bases). Sequencing was carried out using peripheral blood. As DNA, the CDR3 is TGTGCCACCAGTGAACCACAGGGTATCGATGAGCAGTTCTTC. Amino acids: CATSEPQGIDEQFF.